One sample yielded the 29 T cell receptor beta chains listed below, sequenced in a study of blood T cell repertoires in COVID-19 (dated by TCRdb to between 2020 and 2021). The receptor library was made with the immunoSEQ multiplex PCR assay. Drawn from immuneACCESS, this table holds only the in-frame rearrangements with V and J called that TCRdb kept. Clones are partly lost; checked studies trace under half to an unresolved V gene and leave the rest unexplained. The sample table records over 95,000 clones; 85% of these occur just once. The ten biggest clones cover less than 15% of the sample. Material for sequencing was peripheral blood. Source of these receptors: a human donor in a cohort sampled during active COVID-19.

The V gene is TRBV6-2 or TRBV6-3, the J gene TRBJ2-1, with TRBD1 as a possible D gene (6 bases). The germline V and J ends were trimmed by 7 bases and 10 bases, with 23 bases remaining between them. The CDR3 is made up of 15 amino acids. Per the germline V gene, CDR1 is MNHEY and CDR2 is SVGEGT. Written as DNA, the CDR3 is TGTGCCAGCAACCCGACAGGCTTGGGGCCAAAGGAGCAGTTCTTC. Translating gives CASNPTGLGPKEQFF.

V and J are TRBV30 and TRBJ2-1; the match to TRBD2 covers 7 bases. The CDR3 is 16 amino acids. The germline V gene has CDR1 GTSNPN and CDR2 SVGIG (reference sequence). Losses at the gene ends were 0 bases for V and 4 bases for J; bases not matched to a gene: 9. CDR3 DNA sequence: TGTGCCTGGAGTGTAGGACTTAGCGGGCCTTACAATGAGCAGTTCTTC. Amino acids: CAWSVGLSGPYNEQFF.

The V call is TRBV6-5, the J call TRBJ2-1, with 8 bases fitting TRBD2. CDR1 MNHEY and CDR2 SVGAGI come from the germline V gene. The CDR3 runs to 15 residues. The trim removed 7 bases at V and 7 bases at J, leaving 12 bases unmatched. CDR3 residues: CASTTLGGGQNEQFF. The CDR3 DNA reads as TGTGCCAGCACCACCCTCGGGGGGGGGCAGAATGAGCAGTTCTTC.

This clone turned up a few times. The chain carries TRBV6-6 and TRBJ1-2; 9 bases map to TRBD1. This CDR3 contains 14 residues. Germline V gene lookup returns CDR1 MNHNY and CDR2 SVGAGI (reference sequence). V was pared by 5 bases and J by 7 bases, with 8 bases of the junction left unmatched. The CDR3: CASSSTGGVGGYTF. The CDR3 nucleotides read TGTGCCAGCAGTAGCACAGGGGGCGTAGGTGGCTACACCTTC.

The chain is built from TRBV5-1 and TRBJ1-1; a possible D gene is TRBD1 (6 bases). This CDR3 is built from 14 residues. CDR1 is SGHRS and CDR2 is YFSETQ in the germline V gene. V was cut by 2 bases and J by 4 bases, with 12 bases left in between. The CDR3 loop reads CASSFQGTGTEAFF. CDR3 DNA sequence: TGCGCCAGCAGCTTTCAGGGGACGGGCACTGAAGCTTTCTTT.

The genes are TRBV3-1 (or the pseudogene TRBV3-2) and TRBJ1-2; D not resolved. Trimming removed 11 bases from V and 13 bases from J, with 11 bases in between. There are 8 residues in the CDR3. Per the germline V gene, CDR1 is LGHDT and CDR2 is YNNKEL (reference sequence). CDR3 sequence: CAGKAGTF. CDR3 coding DNA: TGTGCCGGCAAAGCAGGCACCTTC.

The sample holds a few counts of this clone. The J gene is TRBJ1-5, the V gene TRBV7-2, with D perhaps TRBD1 (6 bases). This CDR3 is built from 15 residues. V shed 3 bases and J shed 7 bases, with 16 bases lying between them. Per germline, CDR1 SGHTA and CDR2 FQGNSA. The CDR3 loop is CASSLTTGSGQPQHF. The CDR3 DNA is TGTGCCAGCAGCTTGACAACAGGGTCGGGGCAGCCCCAGCATTTT.

The J gene is TRBJ2-1, the V gene TRBV11-2; D is undetermined. Germline values: CDR1 SGHAT, CDR2 FQNNGV. The CDR3 consists of 13 residues. Trimming shortened V by 1 base and J by 9 bases, and 10 bases separated the two germline ends. This CDR3 reads CASSLVRTGEQFF. CDR3 sequence (DNA): TGTGCCAGCAGCTTAGTGCGAACGGGTGAGCAGTTCTTC. Together with reference TRBV11-2 and TRBJ2-1, the CDR3 gives the full variable domain: EAGVAQSPRYKIIEKRQSVAFWCNPISGHATLYWYQQILGQGPKLLIQFQNNGVVDDSQLPKDRFSAERLKGVDSTLKIQPAKLEDSAVYLCASSLVRTGEQFFGPGTRLTVL.

This rearrangement joins TRBV10-1 to TRBJ2-4; possibly TRBD1 for D (6 bases). Germline CDR1 reads WNHNN; CDR2 reads SYGVQD (reference sequence). V was trimmed by 7 bases and J by 0 bases, leaving 16 bases between them. This CDR3 is 16 amino acids long. Here the CDR3 DNA reads TGCGCCAGCACCGGTCATTCACAGGGAGCCAAAAACATTCAGTACTTC. It encodes CASTGHSQGAKNIQYF.

The chain couples TRBV4-3 to TRBJ1-2; maybe TRBD1 (5 bases). This CDR3 spans 14 amino acids. V lost 0 bases, J lost 8 bases, and 13 bases lay in between. Germline V gives CDR1 LGHNA, CDR2 YSLEER. For the CDR3, the DNA is TGCGCCAGCAGCCAAGACTGGGGGGGTAGAGGCTACACCTTC. The encoded protein is CASSQDWGGRGYTF.

The chain recombines TRBV7-9 with TRBJ1-2; 8 bases fit TRBD1. Germline V gives CDR1 SEHNR, CDR2 FQNEAQ (reference sequence). The CDR3 covers 14 residues. Trimming at V came to 4 bases and at J to 7 bases, leaving 8 bases not matched to a gene. CDR3 sequence (DNA): TGTGCCAGCAGCTCCCCGGACAGGGCGACTGGCTACACCTTC. Protein sequence: CASSSPDRATGYTF.

This clone was found a few times. The chain couples TRBV7-6 to TRBJ1-2; TRBD1 matches at 8 bases. The CDR3 consists of 14 residues. Germline loops: CDR1 SGHVS, CDR2 FNYEAQ. The V and J ends lost 5 bases and 4 bases, in that order; junction bases with no gene match: 6. This chain's CDR3 is CASSPRQGSYGYTF. The DNA of the CDR3 is TGTGCCAGCAGCCCGAGACAGGGGAGCTATGGCTACACCTTC.

V gene TRBV29-1 combines with J gene TRBJ2-1; 7 positions agree with TRBD2. Germline V lookup: CDR1 SQVTM, CDR2 ANQGSEA. After removal of 6 bases from V and 6 bases from J, the junction contained 8 bases not matched to a gene. The CDR3 loop spans 13 amino acids. CDR3 amino acids: CSVDGGSGNEQFF. The CDR3 DNA follows: TGCAGCGTCGACGGGGGGAGCGGCAATGAGCAGTTCTTC.

The chain couples TRBV5-1 to TRBJ2-3, with D uncertain. CDR1 SGHRS and CDR2 YFSETQ come from the germline V gene. The V end was cut by 0 bases, the J end by 0 bases, with 8 bases between. This CDR3 comprises 15 residues. For the CDR3, the DNA is TGCGCCAGCAGCTTGGCGCGCCGGAGCACAGATACGCAGTATTTT. Translating it yields CASSLARRSTDTQYF.

This clone was seen more than once but under ten times. This chain uses TRBV2 with TRBJ2-2; TRBD2 is a possible D gene (5 bases). The V end lost 9 bases, the J end lost 10 bases, and 15 bases lay between the germline ends. The germline V gene encodes CDR1 SNHLY and CDR2 FYNNEI. This CDR3 comprises 12 residues. The CDR3 nucleotides read TGTGCCAGTTCCGGATTGGGAGTGGAGCTGTTTTTT. This codes for CASSGLGVELFF.

The V call is TRBV27, the J call TRBJ2-1; a weak D match, TRBD2 (6 bases). The germline gives CDR1 MNHEY, CDR2 SMNVEV (reference sequence). The CDR3 spans 15 residues. With 6 bases removed from V and 10 bases from J, the gap between germline ends came to 22 bases. CDR3: CASRPYPPEGTEQFF. As DNA, the CDR3 is TGTGCCAGCAGACCCTACCCACCGGAGGGAACAGAGCAGTTCTTC.

The chain employs TRBV2 and TRBJ1-1; a weak D match, TRBD1 (5 bases). Trimming stripped 9 bases from V and 5 bases from J, with 19 bases between. CDR1 is SNHLY, CDR2 FYNNEI, per germline. CDR3 length: 14 amino acids. CDR3 residues: CASSSLGVGTEAFF. The CDR3 DNA follows: TGTGCCAGTAGCAGTCTAGGGGTAGGGACTGAAGCTTTCTTT. The variable domain in full, with the rest retrieved from reference TRBV2 and TRBJ1-1, is EPEVTQTPSHQVTQMGQEVILRCVPISNHLYFYWYRQILGQKVEFLVSFYNNEISEKSEIFDDQFSVERPDGSNFTLKIRSTKLEDSAMYFCASSSLGVGTEAFFGQGTRLTVV.

The V gene is TRBV27, the J gene TRBJ2-3; no clear D gene. The germline gives CDR1 MNHEY, CDR2 SMNVEV (reference sequence). Trimming removed 6 bases from V and 1 base from J, with 8 bases in between. The CDR3 loop spans 13 amino acids. CDR3 amino acids: CASSPRGTDTQYF. The CDR3 DNA sequence: TGTGCCAGCAGCCCCCGCGGCACAGATACGCAGTATTTT.

The V gene is TRBV3-1 (or the pseudogene TRBV3-2), the J gene TRBJ1-4; D unclear. V was cut by 6 bases and J by 8 bases, with 7 bases left in between. CDR3 length: 11 amino acids. Per the germline V gene, CDR1 is LGHDT and CDR2 is YNNKEL (reference sequence). Written as DNA, the CDR3 is TGTGCCAGCAGAATGAGAGAAAAACTGTTTTTT. Encoded protein: CASRMREKLFF.

Only a few counts were recorded for this clone. The chain has TRBV7-2 and TRBJ1-6, with D maybe TRBD1 (6 bases). Germline loops: CDR1 SGHTA, CDR2 FQGNSA. V lost 5 bases and J lost 7, with 18 bases in between. The CDR3 runs to 16 residues. CDR3 protein: CASSAVTGKLNSPLHF. The CDR3 DNA is TGTGCCAGCAGCGCTGTCACAGGGAAGCTCAATTCACCCCTCCACTTT.

The chain is built from TRBV29-1 and TRBJ1-2; no definite D call. CDR1 is SQVTM, CDR2 ANQGSEA, per germline. CDR3 length: 11 residues. The V end was cut by 4 bases, the J end by 4 bases, with 7 bases between. The CDR3 region is CSVGLGYGYTF. The CDR3 DNA reads as TGCAGCGTTGGCCTCGGCTATGGCTACACCTTC.

This rearrangement joins TRBV6-5 to TRBJ2-3, with TRBD1 matching over 7 bases. Looked up from germline, CDR1 is MNHEY and CDR2 is SVGAGI. The CDR3 spans 13 residues. Losses at the gene ends were 4 bases for V and 14 bases for J; bases not matched to a gene: 12. As DNA, the CDR3 is TGTGCCAGCAGTTTCTCGACCGACAGGGAATGGTATTTT. Encoded protein: CASSFSTDREWYF.

The chain employs TRBV28 and TRBJ1-2; TRBD1 matches 7 bases. With V trimmed by 3 bases and J by 0 bases, 4 bases remained unmatched. Germline V gene data show CDR1 as MDHEN and CDR2 as SYDVKM. The CDR3 has 15 residues. The CDR3 DNA is TGTGCCAGCAGTTTCTTGGGACAGTCTAACTATGGCTACACCTTC. This translates into CASSFLGQSNYGYTF.

CDR3 protein: CASSSRGGGASDEQFF. CDR3 bases: TGTGCCAGCAGCTCCCGCGGCGGGGGGGCCTCTGATGAGCAGTTCTTC. This rearrangement joins TRBV11-2 to TRBJ2-1; 9 bases are shared with TRBD2. V lost 4 bases to trimming and J lost 8 bases; unmatched junction nucleotides: 12. There are 16 residues in the CDR3. Germline V gene lookup returns CDR1 SGHAT and CDR2 FQNNGV.

The CDR3 DNA sequence: TGTGCCAGTAGGGGGCTAGGTCAGCCCCAGCATTTT. Translated, it gives CASRGLGQPQHF. This chain links TRBV19 with TRBJ1-5; tentatively, D is TRBD1 (5 bases). V shed 6 bases and J shed 6 bases, with 9 bases lying between them. Germline loops: CDR1 LNHDA, CDR2 SQIVND (reference sequence). The CDR3 is made up of 12 amino acids.

This clone appeared once. The V gene is TRBV9, the J gene TRBJ2-1; 9 bases map to TRBD1. Germline assignment: CDR1 SGDLS and CDR2 YYNGEE. The CDR3 has 15 residues. V dropped 0 bases and J dropped 8; count of bases not matched to a gene: 6. CDR3: CASSVVTGGMDEQFF. The CDR3, as DNA: TGTGCCAGCAGCGTAGTTACAGGGGGCATGGATGAGCAGTTCTTC.

A remark on this clone: In the same sample, other DNA sequences code for this CDR3. The chain links TRBV7-2 to TRBJ2-3; the match to TRBD1 covers 8 bases. Trimming cost V 3 bases and J 3 bases; bases outside gene matches: 5. CDR1 SGHTA and CDR2 FQGNSA come from the germline V gene. The CDR3 has 15 amino acids. CDR3 DNA: TGTGCCAGCAGCTTCGACAGGGGAGGTACAGATACGCAGTATTTT. It specifies CASSFDRGGTDTQYF.

This clone was counted a single time. In nucleotides, the CDR3 is TGTGCCATCAGTGAGCGGGAGAGCTCCTACAATGAGCAGTTCTTC. Translating gives CAISERESSYNEQFF. V usage is TRBV10-3 and J usage is TRBJ2-1; tentative D call: TRBD2 (6 bases). CDR1 and CDR2 (germline): ENHRY, SYGVKD. V dropped 2 bases and J dropped 0 bases, with 8 bases sitting between them. The length of the CDR3 is 15 residues.

The chain couples TRBV10-3 to TRBJ1-6, with 8 bases identical to TRBD1. The germline V gene has CDR1 ENHRY and CDR2 SYGVKD. V was pared by 5 bases and J by 9 bases, with 6 bases of the junction left unmatched. This CDR3 has 14 amino acids. The CDR3 loop is CAISNDRGGSPLHF. CDR3 in DNA: TGTGCCATCAGTAATGACAGGGGAGGTTCACCCCTCCACTTT.